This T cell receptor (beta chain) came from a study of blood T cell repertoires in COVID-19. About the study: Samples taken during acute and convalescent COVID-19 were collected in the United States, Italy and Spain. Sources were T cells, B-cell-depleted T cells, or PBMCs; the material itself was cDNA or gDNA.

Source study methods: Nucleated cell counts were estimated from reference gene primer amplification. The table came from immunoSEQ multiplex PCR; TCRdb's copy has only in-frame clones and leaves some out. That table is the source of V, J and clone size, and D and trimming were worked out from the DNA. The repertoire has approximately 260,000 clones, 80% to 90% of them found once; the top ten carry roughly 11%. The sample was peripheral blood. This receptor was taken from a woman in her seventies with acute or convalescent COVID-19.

This chain's CDR3 is CASSLGGGLAYEQYF. DNA of the CDR3: TGTGCCAGCAGCTTGGGCGGGGGGCTAGCCTACGAGCAGTACTTC. J is TRBJ2-7 and V is TRBV5-4; 8 nucleotides agree with TRBD2. Germline loops: CDR1 SGHNT, CDR2 YYREEE (reference sequence). J gave up 2 bases and V 0 bases, and 4 bases lay outside the gene matches. The CDR3 extends over 15 amino acids.